This TCR beta chain was captured by sequencing in a study of cytomegalovirus exposure and HLA in healthy donors. PCR involved 60 Vbeta and 13 Jbeta primers. The assay was immunoSEQ multiplex PCR, and TCRdb's table has in-frame clones only and misses some. Of 150,000 to 200,000 clones detected, about four fifths appear once; the ten largest clones hold about 0.1%. As for the donors, each was a healthy bone marrow donor. The CDR3 is made up of 16 amino acids. The germline V gene has CDR1 SEHNR and CDR2 FQNEAQ (reference sequence). Germline trimming cut 5 bases from V and 6 bases from J; bases unmatched to any gene: 13. This clone was seen a single time.

The chain recombines TRBV7-9 with TRBJ1-2, with 9 bases matching TRBD1. The sequenced sample consisted of PBMCs. The sequence derives from a boy aged 2 to 10 in good health and CMV-seronegative. The CDR3 loop reads CASSLPSPDRGNGYTF. The CDR3 nucleotides are TGTGCCAGCAGCCTCCCTTCGCCTGACAGGGGGAATGGCTACACCTTC. Complete variable domain (other parts from reference TRBV7-9 and TRBJ1-2): DTGVSQNPRHKITKRGQNVTFRCDPISEHNRLYWYRQTLGQGPEFLTYFQNEAQLEKSRLLSDRFSAERPKGSFSTLEIQRTEQGDSAMYLCASSLPSPDRGNGYTFGSGTRLTVV.